This TCR beta chain was captured by sequencing in a study of regulatory T cells in long-lasting Graves disease. For TCR beta, libraries came from iRepertoire HTBI primers and Arm-PCR of CDR3 regions. Per the study methods: In the combined samples, approximately 64 TRBV and 14 to 15 TRBJ segments were identified. TCRdb independently ran MiXCR on the multiplex PCR reads; one entry per CDR3 protein. None of the V and J calls come from the authors' own analysis; TCRdb made them. The sample has a few hundred thousand distinct CDR3 sequences, 12% seen once. There are many counts of this clonotype. Time point in this sample: newly diagnosed GD, antithyroid drugs for less than 3 months. Generation of the TCR library employed RNA extracted from PBMCs. The germline CDR1 and CDR2 sequences are MDHEN and SYDVKM. There are 14 residues in the CDR3. V lost 3 bases and J lost 0, with 9 bases in between. The sample also formed part of further work on T cells in Graves' hyperthyroidism and ophthalmopathy. That work states: In validation, the model predicted ophthalmopathy. These predictions came a median roughly 7.1 months before onset.

The receptor was isolated from a woman under 30 with Graves disease. V and J are TRBV28 and TRBJ2-7, with D possibly called TRBD1 or TRBD2 (6 bases each). The specimen comprised peripheral blood mononuclear cells (PBMCs), sampled at new diagnosis, from a patient treated with antithyroid drugs. CDR3 residues: CASSFGGFSYEQYF. The CDR3 DNA reads TGTGCCAGCAGTTTCGGGGGCTTCTCCTACGAGCAGTACTTC.